Included here is one T cell receptor (beta chain) sequence, with context. The source of the sample is a study of technical replicates of blood from a handful of donors. Trimming pared 6 bases from V and 10 bases from J, leaving 13 bases between. This CDR3 has 12 residues. Per the germline V gene, CDR1 is MGHDK and CDR2 is SYGVNS. Data came from immunoSEQ multiplex PCR; TCRdb stores just in-frame clones and leaves some out. The sample carries more than 90,000 clones, approximately 95% recorded once. The chain links TRBV25-1 to TRBJ2-1, with D tentatively TRBD1 (6 bases). The source of this sequence is a human donor in good health. The sequenced sample consisted of T cells isolated from PBMCs. The CDR3 region is CASSYRVGEQFF. For the CDR3, the DNA is TGTGCCAGCAGCTACAGGGTAGGAGAGCAGTTCTTC.